Listed here are 10 T cell receptor beta chains from one sample, sequenced in a study of cytomegalovirus exposure and HLA in healthy donors. It was with 60 Vbeta and 13 Jbeta primers that the PCR ran. This table comes from immunoSEQ multiplex PCR, and its TCRdb copy is limited to in-frame clones, with some not included. The sample lists 140,000 or so clones; about 82% were seen once. Sequencing was done on a sample of PBMCs. These receptors originate from a woman aged 40 to 50 in good health and CMV-seropositive.

The chain has TRBV30 and TRBJ1-3; D is possibly TRBD1 (6 bases). Germline V gives CDR1 GTSNPN, CDR2 SVGIG (reference sequence). The CDR3 has 15 amino acids. V was trimmed by 7 bases and J by 0 bases, leaving 16 bases between them. The CDR3 nucleotides read TGTGCCTCCAAGACAGGTTCCGTCTCTGGAAACACCATATATTTT. This encodes CASKTGSVSGNTIYF.

The rearrangement links TRBV6-1 to TRBJ2-7, with TRBD2 identical over 8 bases. CDR3 length: 15 residues. In germline, CDR1 is MNHNS, CDR2 SASEGT. With 0 bases clipped from V and 13 bases from J, the junction kept 14 bases outside the gene matches. The CDR3 sequence: CASSEAISGAPPFYF. CDR3 nucleotide sequence: TGTGCCAGCAGTGAAGCGATTAGCGGGGCCCCTCCGTTTTACTTC.

This rearrangement joins TRBV11-2 to TRBJ2-7; 11 nucleotides agree with TRBD1. The CDR3 spans 15 residues. Trimming removed 5 bases from V and 2 bases from J; junction bases left unmatched: 5. The germline V gene has CDR1 SGHAT and CDR2 FQNNGV. This CDR3 is CASSIGTGGTYEQYF. The CDR3 bases are TGTGCCAGCAGCATTGGGACAGGGGGAACCTACGAGCAGTACTTC.

The rearrangement links TRBV27 to TRBJ2-3; TRBD2 might be the D (5 bases). Looked up from germline, CDR1 is MNHEY and CDR2 is SMNVEV (reference sequence). The CDR3 has 14 residues. V shed 5 bases and J shed 2 bases, with 11 bases lying between them. The CDR3 protein is CASSTLAPTDTQYF. The CDR3 nucleotides are TGTGCCAGCAGTACCCTAGCCCCCACAGATACGCAGTATTTT.

The chain combines TRBV6-1 with TRBJ2-7; D is perhaps TRBD1 (5 bases). The CDR3 sequence is 14 residues long. Germline CDR1 and CDR2: MNHNS and SASEGT. Trimming left V 3 bases short and J 2 bases short, with 11 bases between. CDR3 coding DNA: TGTGCCAGCAGTGAGGAGAAAGGGGCCTACGAGCAGTACTTC. This encodes CASSEEKGAYEQYF.

The rearrangement joins TRBV7-6 to TRBJ2-3, with 12 bases that match TRBD2. Germline V CDR1 and CDR2: SGHVS, FNYEAQ. V lost 1 base and J lost 1; bases outside the gene matches: 0. This CDR3 contains 16 residues. The CDR3 region is CASSLGTSGGTDTQYF. In DNA, the CDR3 is TGTGCCAGCAGCTTAGGGACTAGCGGGGGCACAGATACGCAGTATTTT.

This clone occurred a few times. The chain recombines TRBV4-2 with TRBJ2-7, with 12 bases aligning to TRBD1. CDR3 length: 15 residues. The V and J ends lost 5 bases and 5 bases, in that order; junction bases with no gene match: 7. From germline, CDR1 is LGHNA and CDR2 YNFKEQ. The CDR3 nucleotides are TGTGCCAGCAGCTCTTCCGGGACAGGGGGCAACGAGCAGTACTTC. Protein product: CASSSSGTGGNEQYF.

J is TRBJ2-5 and V is TRBV2; TRBD2 aligns across 9 bases. CDR3 length equals 18 residues. Unmatched junction bases numbered 14, after V lost 3 bases and J lost 3 bases. Germline CDR1 is SNHLY and CDR2 is FYNNEI. CDR3 sequence (DNA): TGTGCCAGCAGTGATGGATCCCTAGCGGGAAACTTGGAAGAGACCCAGTACTTC. This encodes CASSDGSLAGNLEETQYF. The variable domain in full, with the rest retrieved from reference TRBV2 and TRBJ2-5, is EPEVTQTPSHQVTQMGQEVILRCVPISNHLYFYWYRQILGQKVEFLVSFYNNEISEKSEIFDDQFSVERPDGSNFTLKIRSTKLEDSAMYFCASSDGSLAGNLEETQYFGPGTRLLVL.

The genes are TRBV27 and TRBJ1-2, with TRBD1 identical over 9 bases. Germline-derived CDR1 and CDR2 are MNHEY and SMNVEV (reference sequence). There are 13 residues in the CDR3. V dropped 2 bases and J dropped 6; count of bases not matched to a gene: 1. The CDR3 sequence is CASSLTGGNGYTF. CDR3 bases: TGTGCCAGCAGTTTAACAGGGGGCAATGGCTACACCTTC.

The V call is TRBV2, the J call TRBJ1-2; D is possibly TRBD1 (5 bases). This CDR3 comprises 13 residues. Trimming took off 6 bases at V and 2 bases at J, with 10 bases between the two ends. Germline V gives CDR1 SNHLY, CDR2 FYNNEI. The CDR3 coding sequence is TGTGCCAGCAGACCCTCAGGGAACTATGGCTACACCTTC. It codes for CASRPSGNYGYTF. The full variable domain, rest sourced from reference TRBV2 and TRBJ1-2, is EPEVTQTPSHQVTQMGQEVILRCVPISNHLYFYWYRQILGQKVEFLVSFYNNEISEKSEIFDDQFSVERPDGSNFTLKIRSTKLEDSAMYFCASRPSGNYGYTFGSGTRLTVV.